Shown below are 22 T cell receptor beta chains from a single sample sequenced in a study of shared clonotypes between healthy human individuals. Assay: immunoSEQ multiplex PCR; the TCRdb copy retains only in-frame clones and omits some. This table holds 1,400,000 or so clones, about 98.5% found once. The sequencing input was naive CD4+ T cells sorted from blood. Subset indicated: CD45RA+ positively selected. The source of these receptors is a man younger than 45 in good health.

The gene calls are TRBV27 and TRBJ2-7; 9 positions match TRBD2. The junction had 8 bases not matched to a gene; V was cut back by 5 bases and J by 0 bases. The germline V gene has CDR1 MNHEY and CDR2 SMNVEV (reference sequence). The CDR3 is 16 amino acids. The CDR3, as DNA: TGTGCCAGCAGTCCTGGACTAGCGCGGAGCTCCTACGAGCAGTACTTC. As protein: CASSPGLARSSYEQYF.

The chain combines TRBV28 with TRBJ2-1; 7 nucleotides align to TRBD2. The CDR3 sequence is 15 residues long. Germline assignment: CDR1 MDHEN and CDR2 SYDVKM. J was trimmed by 4 bases and V by 3 bases; bases with no gene match: 6. The CDR3 DNA is TGTGCCAGCAGTTTGTCTAGCGGAAATTACAATGAGCAGTTCTTC. This encodes CASSLSSGNYNEQFF.

The chain links TRBV6-1 to TRBJ2-7; either TRBD1 or TRBD2 may fit D (6 bases each). Per germline, CDR1 MNHNS and CDR2 SASEGT. This CDR3 is built from 14 residues. V lost 5 bases and J lost 9, with 20 bases in between. The CDR3 here is CASSSWGDTVGQYF. CDR3 DNA: TGTGCCAGCAGTTCTTGGGGGGACACTGTCGGGCAGTACTTC.

The V gene is TRBV25-1, the J gene TRBJ2-7, with 8 bases fitting TRBD2. There are 15 residues in the CDR3. Per germline, CDR1 MGHDK and CDR2 SYGVNS. The V gene end was trimmed by 6 bases and the J gene end by 1 base; junction bases not matched to a gene: 8. For the CDR3, the DNA is TGTGCCAGCAGACCCCCGGGACTAGTGTCCTACGAGCAGTACTTC. It yields the protein CASRPPGLVSYEQYF.

The chain links TRBV13 to TRBJ1-3; unclear D gene. Trimming stripped 4 bases from V and 0 bases from J, with 4 bases between. The CDR3 covers 13 residues. Germline CDR1 is PRHDT and CDR2 is FYEKMQ (reference sequence). The DNA of the CDR3 is TGTGCCAGCAGCTCCAGCTCTGGAAACACCATATATTTT. It codes for CASSSSSGNTIYF.

This chain connects TRBV9 to TRBJ2-1, with 10 nucleotides matching TRBD2. The CDR3 runs to 18 residues. J was trimmed by 9 bases and V by 4 bases; bases with no gene match: 19. Germline V gene lookup returns CDR1 SGDLS and CDR2 YYNGEE. The CDR3 here is CASSPLGGLADMSGEQFF. Here the CDR3 DNA reads TGTGCCAGCAGCCCACTTGGCGGACTAGCGGATATGTCGGGTGAGCAGTTCTTC.

The chain joins TRBV19 to TRBJ1-5; 9 positions match TRBD1. CDR1 is LNHDA, CDR2 SQIVND, per germline (reference sequence). After removal of 4 bases from V and 11 bases from J, the junction contained 15 bases not matched to a gene. CDR3 length: 16 residues. In nucleotides, the CDR3 is TGTGCCAGTAGTACCCAGAGGGACAGGGAAAAGAGATCCCAGCATTTT. It is translated as CASSTQRDREKRSQHF.

This chain connects TRBV7-8 to TRBJ2-7, with 14 bases that match TRBD2. The V gene's germline CDR1 is SGHVS and CDR2 FQNEAQ. Germline trimming cut 1 base from V and 12 bases from J; bases unmatched to any gene: 5. There are 14 residues in the CDR3. As DNA, the CDR3 is TGTGCCAGCAGCTTAGTTGGACTAGCGGGAGGTCCGTACTTC. Translated: CASSLVGLAGGPYF.

The chain uses TRBV5-4 and TRBJ2-5; 9 bases match TRBD2. The CDR3 has 16 residues. The V and J ends lost 1 base and 0 bases, in that order; junction bases with no gene match: 4. Germline-derived CDR1 and CDR2 are SGHNT and YYREEE (reference sequence). CDR3 coding DNA: TGTGCCAGCAGCTTGAGGGCTAGCGGGAACCAAGAGACCCAGTACTTC. Translated, it gives CASSLRASGNQETQYF.

Remarks on this clone: The junction shows a germline mismatch at one end, possibly a read error. The chain combines TRBV19 with TRBJ1-4; no reliable D call. Germline CDR1 is LNHDA and CDR2 is SQIVND (reference sequence). The CDR3 extends over 14 amino acids. DNA for the CDR3: TGTGCCAGTAGTATAGACAGCGTGACGAGTCAGCAAAGTTTT. This gives the protein CASSIDSVTSQQSF.

V gene TRBV5-1 combines with J gene TRBJ2-5, with TRBD1 as a possible D gene (6 bases). The germline V gene has CDR1 SGHRS and CDR2 YFSETQ. V shed 6 bases and J shed 4 bases, with 13 bases lying between them. This CDR3 spans 13 amino acids. CDR3 sequence reads: CASTQGLAETQYF. The DNA for the CDR3 is TGCGCCAGCACGCAGGGGCTGGCAGAGACCCAGTACTTC.

The V and J genes are TRBV27 and TRBJ1-1; no clear D. The CDR3 spans 14 residues. V lost 6 bases and J 0 bases, leaving 11 bases between the germline ends. Germline V gene sequence: CDR1 MNHEY, CDR2 SMNVEV (reference sequence). The CDR3 DNA reads TGTGCCAGCAGGGGTTGGCCCTTGAACACTGAAGCTTTCTTT. Amino acid sequence: CASRGWPLNTEAFF.

This chain connects TRBV18 to TRBJ1-1; 8 nucleotides align to TRBD1. The trim removed 4 bases at V and 5 bases at J, leaving 12 bases unmatched. CDR1 is KGHSH, CDR2 LQKENI, per germline. This CDR3 has 16 amino acids. The chain's CDR3 is CASSRAPTGVGTEAFF. The DNA of the CDR3 is TGTGCCAGCTCACGGGCCCCGACAGGGGTGGGGACTGAAGCTTTCTTT.

This chain joins TRBV10-1 and TRBJ2-1; 7 bases line up with TRBD2. V was pared by 1 base and J by 7 bases, with 7 bases of the junction left unmatched. The CDR3 is made up of 15 amino acids. Germline V lookup: CDR1 WNHNN, CDR2 SYGVQD (reference sequence). Here the CDR3 reads CASSELGGPVNEQFF. CDR3 bases: TGCGCCAGCAGTGAGTTGGGAGGGCCGGTAAATGAGCAGTTCTTC.

CDR3 region: CASSTYKGEQFF. CDR3 coding DNA: TGTGCCAGTAGTACCTATAAGGGCGAGCAGTTCTTC. The chain uses TRBV19 and TRBJ2-1, with no clear D. Germline CDR1 and CDR2: LNHDA and SQIVND (reference sequence). Trimming cost V 4 bases and J 10 bases, with 11 bases left between them. CDR3 length: 12 amino acids.

This rearrangement joins TRBV6-6 to TRBJ1-2; D ambiguous. With 6 bases removed from V and 2 bases from J, the gap between germline ends came to 7 bases. Germline CDR1 MNHNY, CDR2 SVGAGI (reference sequence). The CDR3 is made up of 12 amino acids. CDR3 DNA sequence: TGTGCCAGCAGCTCGGGAAACTATGGCTACACCTTC. Translated, it gives CASSSGNYGYTF.

The chain couples TRBV27 to TRBJ1-5; 7 bases are a match to TRBD1. V shed 3 bases and J 4 bases; nucleotides not matched to a gene: 3. Germline assignment: CDR1 MNHEY and CDR2 SMNVEV (reference sequence). The CDR3 has 14 residues. CDR3 nucleotide sequence: TGTGCCAGCAGTTTGGACAGGACGAATCAGCCCCAGCATTTT. This translates into CASSLDRTNQPQHF.

In its sample, this clone was seen once. V is TRBV4-3 and J is TRBJ2-1, with TRBD1 matching over 8 bases. Germline V gives CDR1 LGHNA, CDR2 YSLEER. J was trimmed by 6 bases and V by 1 base; bases with no gene match: 5. CDR3 length: 15 residues. The DNA of the CDR3 is TGCGCCAGCAGCCAAGCCGGACAGGGCTTCAATGAGCAGTTCTTC. Amino acid sequence: CASSQAGQGFNEQFF.

The chain has TRBV5-6 and TRBJ1-4; maybe TRBD1 (6 bases). The germline V gene has CDR1 SGHDT and CDR2 YYEEEE. V was cut by 4 bases and J by 4 bases, with 11 bases left in between. CDR3 size: 14 residues. CDR3 residues: CASSPGQINEKLFF. The CDR3 nucleotides are TGTGCCAGCAGCCCGGGACAAATTAATGAAAAACTGTTTTTT.

This chain uses TRBV5-1 with TRBJ1-2; D is uncertain. This CDR3 is built from 17 residues. Germline CDR1 reads SGHRS; CDR2 reads YFSETQ. The V end was cut by 4 bases, the J end by 0 bases, with 19 bases between. This CDR3 reads CASSPGLIPHSNYGYTF. The CDR3 DNA is TGCGCCAGCAGCCCTGGACTCATCCCACATTCTAACTATGGCTACACCTTC.

The chain carries TRBV4-1 and TRBJ1-4, with D possibly matching TRBD1 (6 bases). Germline V gives CDR1 MGHRA, CDR2 YSYEKL. V lost 6 bases, J lost 5 bases, and 16 bases lay in between. The CDR3 covers 15 residues. CDR3: CASRRTELPNEKLFF. CDR3 sequence (DNA): TGCGCCAGCAGACGGACAGAATTGCCCAATGAAAAACTGTTTTTT.

This clone has a single count. The chain employs TRBV10-2 and TRBJ2-1; the match to TRBD2 covers 15 bases. This CDR3 has 20 residues. Germline loops: CDR1 WSHSY, CDR2 SAAADI. Trimming cost V 6 bases and J 6 bases; bases outside gene matches: 18. The CDR3 is CASRYRTSGRAFKFGNEQFF. The CDR3 region has the DNA TGCGCCAGCAGATACCGGACTAGCGGGAGGGCCTTTAAATTTGGCAATGAGCAGTTCTTC.